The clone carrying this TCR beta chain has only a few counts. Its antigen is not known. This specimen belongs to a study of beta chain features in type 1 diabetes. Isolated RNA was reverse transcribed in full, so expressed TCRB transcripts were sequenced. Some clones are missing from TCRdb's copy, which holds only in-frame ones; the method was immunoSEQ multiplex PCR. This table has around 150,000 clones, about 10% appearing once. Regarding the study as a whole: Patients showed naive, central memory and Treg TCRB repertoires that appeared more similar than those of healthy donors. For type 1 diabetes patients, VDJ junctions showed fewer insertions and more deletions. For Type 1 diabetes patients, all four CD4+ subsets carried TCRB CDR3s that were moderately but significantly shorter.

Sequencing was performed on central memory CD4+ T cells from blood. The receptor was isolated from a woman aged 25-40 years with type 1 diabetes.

CDR3 protein: CASSWRGPQETQYF. For the CDR3, the DNA is TGCGCCAGCAGCTGGAGGGGGCCCCAAGAGACCCAGTACTTC. The chain links TRBV5-1 to TRBJ2-5, with a possible D match to TRBD1 (7 bases). CDR1 and CDR2 from the germline V gene are SGHRS and YFSETQ. The CDR3 runs to 14 residues. Trimming removed 3 bases from V and 1 base from J, with 10 bases in between.